The clone carrying this T cell receptor (beta chain) came up a few times. Its antigen is as yet unknown. Every participating donor contributed roughly 10 milliliters of peripheral blood through a draw. The V end was cut by 3 bases, the J end by 6 bases, with 12 bases between. CDR1 and CDR2 from the germline V gene are SGHDN and FVKESK. The CDR3 consists of 14 residues. A second PCR of roughly 7 to 11 cycles used a sample-barcoded 5' primer and a J-beta primer mix. TCRdb used MiXCR to reprocess the 5' RACE reads, holding one entry per CDR3 protein. Of over a million distinct CDR3 sequences listed, about 40% are singletons. The data derive from a study of blood T cells in healthy people across ages. Regarding the study as a whole: A conclusive naive versus antigen-experienced comparison was prevented by the unsorted PBMCs. Unknown donor CMV status possibly confounded expanded clonotype changes.

The source is a woman in her late teens or twenties in good health. The chain is built from TRBV14 and TRBJ2-1; the D call may be TRBD1 or TRBD2 (5 bases each). Source material: blood. In nucleotides, the CDR3 is TGTGCCAGCAGCCAGGTCCTCGGGGCCAATGAGCAGTTCTTC. Translating it yields CASSQVLGANEQFF.